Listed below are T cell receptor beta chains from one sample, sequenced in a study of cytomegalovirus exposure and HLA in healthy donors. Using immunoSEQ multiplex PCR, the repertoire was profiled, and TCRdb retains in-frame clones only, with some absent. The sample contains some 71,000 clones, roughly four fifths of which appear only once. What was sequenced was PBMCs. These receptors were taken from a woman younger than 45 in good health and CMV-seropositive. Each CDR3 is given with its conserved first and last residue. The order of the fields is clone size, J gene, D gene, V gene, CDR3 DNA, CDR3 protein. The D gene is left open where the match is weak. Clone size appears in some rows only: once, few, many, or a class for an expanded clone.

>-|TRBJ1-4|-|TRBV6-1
TGTGCCAGCAGTGACGCCAGCGAAGGTGGAAAACTGTTTTTT
CASSDASEGGKLFF
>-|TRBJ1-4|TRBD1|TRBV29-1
TGCAGCGTTTCCGGGACAGGCTTTCCGAATGAAAAACTGTTTTTT
CSVSGTGFPNEKLFF
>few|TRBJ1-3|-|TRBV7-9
TGTGCCAGCAGCCGACAGGCGCCCTACGGAAACACCATATATTTT
CASSRQAPYGNTIYF
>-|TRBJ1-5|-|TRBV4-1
TGCGCCAGCAGCCAGGTAACAGGGCAGCCCCAGCATTTT
CASSQVTGQPQHF
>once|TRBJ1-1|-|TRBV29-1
TGCAGCGTTGAGTACAGCGGTGGGTACACTGAAGCTTTCTTT
CSVEYSGGYTEAFF
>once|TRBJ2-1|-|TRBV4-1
TGCGCCAGCAGCCATGTGGGGACAAAAGTTTCCTACAATGAGCAGTTCTTC
CASSHVGTKVSYNEQFF
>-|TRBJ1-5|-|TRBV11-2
TGTGCCAGCAGCCCGAGGCCAGGGATTCAGCCCCAGCATTTT
CASSPRPGIQPQHF
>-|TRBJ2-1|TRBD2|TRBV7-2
TGTGCCAGCAGCTTTGAACTAGCGGGATCCGGGAGAGAGCAGTTCTTC
CASSFELAGSGREQFF
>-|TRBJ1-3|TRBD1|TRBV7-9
TGTGCCAGCAGCTTAGATGGACAGGGGGCGAGGGCAACTGGAAACACCATATATTTT
CASSLDGQGARATGNTIYF
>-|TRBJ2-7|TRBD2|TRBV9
TGTGCCAGCAGCTCTAGCGGCTCCTACGAGCAGTACTTC
CASSSSGSYEQYF
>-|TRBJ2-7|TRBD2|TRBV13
TGTGCCAGCAGCTTAGGGGCTAGCGGGACCTACGAGCAGTACTTC
CASSLGASGTYEQYF
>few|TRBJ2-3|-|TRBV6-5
TGTGCCAGCAGCCCAAGAGCGGAGATCACAGATACGCAGTATTTT
CASSPRAEITDTQYF
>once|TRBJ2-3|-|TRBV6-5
TGTGCCAGCAGTTACAGGAGGGGTAGCGGCCCAGATACGCAGTATTTT
CASSYRRGSGPDTQYF
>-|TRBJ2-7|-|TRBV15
TGTGCCACCAGCAGAGATGCGAATTTCTACGAGCAGTACTTC
CATSRDANFYEQYF
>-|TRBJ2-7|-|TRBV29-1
TGCAGCGTTGTGACAGATTCTTACTACGAGCAGTACTTC
CSVVTDSYYEQYF
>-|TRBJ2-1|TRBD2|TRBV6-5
TGTGCCAGCAGAGCGGCGGGAGTGGGCAATGAGCAGTTCTTC
CASRAAGVGNEQFF
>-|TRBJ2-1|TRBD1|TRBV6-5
TGTGCCAGCACCCGGACAGGTACGTACAATGAGCAGTTCTTC
CASTRTGTYNEQFF
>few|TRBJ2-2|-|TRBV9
TGTGCCAGCAGCCCATATCATTCAAGAGGCACCGGGGAGCTGTTTTTT
CASSPYHSRGTGELFF
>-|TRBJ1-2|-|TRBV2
TGTGCCAGCAGTGGAGGCGGCCTTAACTATGGCTACACCTTC
CASSGGGLNYGYTF
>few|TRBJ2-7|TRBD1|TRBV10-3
TGTGCCATCAGTCATATCGGGACAGGGTCAAGGGAGCAGTACTTC
CAISHIGTGSREQYF
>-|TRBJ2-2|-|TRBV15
TGTGCCACCAGGCCCCTTGGCGGGAATATCGGGGAGCTGTTTTTT
CATRPLGGNIGELFF
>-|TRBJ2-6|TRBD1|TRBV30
TGTGCCTGGCGGACAGGGGGGAACGTCCTGACTTTC
CAWRTGGNVLTF
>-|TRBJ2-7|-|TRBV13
TGTGCCAGCAGCGGAGCTACCTACGAGCAGTACTTC
CASSGATYEQYF
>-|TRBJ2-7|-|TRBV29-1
TGCAGCGCTACCCAGGGGAAGTACTACGAGCAGTACTTC
CSATQGKYYEQYF
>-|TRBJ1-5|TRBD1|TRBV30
TGTGCCTGGAGTGTTCCGGGGACAGTAAGTAATCAGCCCCAGCATTTT
CAWSVPGTVSNQPQHF
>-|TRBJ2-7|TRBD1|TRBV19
TGTGCCAGTAGTGGAGGACAGGGCTACGAGCAGTACTTC
CASSGGQGYEQYF
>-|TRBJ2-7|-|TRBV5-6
TGTGCCAGCAGCTTGTGGGAGAACGAGCAGTACTTC
CASSLWENEQYF
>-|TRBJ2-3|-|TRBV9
TGTGCCAGCAGCGTACAGGGCGCAGATACGCAGTATTTT
CASSVQGADTQYF